The T cell receptor beta chain described here comes from a study of blood T cell repertoires in COVID-19. Turning to the study itself: In each case, the material was cDNA or gDNA derived from T cells, B-cell-depleted T cells, or PBMCs.

The J segment lost 7 bases and the V segment lost 4 bases, leaving 11 bases of the junction unmatched. The CDR3 spans 16 residues. The V gene's germline CDR1 is SGHVS and CDR2 FNYEAQ. This clone was counted only a few times. In the authors' methods: Reference gene primer amplification in the assay estimated nucleated cell counts. Sequencing was performed with immunoSEQ multiplex PCR; in TCRdb, only in-frame clones are kept and a portion is missing. D and trimming come from the DNA, and the V and J calls and clone size come from that table. The sample consists of over 250,000 clones, roughly 84% of them appearing once.

Sequencing used peripheral blood. The chain links TRBV7-6 to TRBJ2-1; 9 nucleotides align to TRBD2. This sequence was found in a human donor with COVID-19, enrolled during active disease. The donor label of this sample is uncertain. The chain's CDR3 is CASSSQGFSGRNEQFF. The CDR3 DNA reads TGTGCCAGCAGCTCCCAGGGGTTCAGCGGGAGGAATGAGCAGTTCTTC. Supplemented by reference TRBV7-6 and TRBJ2-1, the full variable domain reads GAGVSQSPRYKVTKRGQDVALRCDPISGHVSLYWYRQALGQGPEFLTYFNYEAQQDKSGLPNDRFSAERPEGSISTLTIQRTEQRDSAMYRCASSSQGFSGRNEQFFGPGTRLTVL.